This T cell receptor (beta chain) emerged from a study of T cells after yellow fever vaccination. Study-wide results and caveats: Relatively few clonotypes were ones that appeared in both CD4 and CD8 compartments. Primary-vaccination clones mostly resurfaced post-booster (less than 98% CD4, around 88% CD8).

The ends lost 3 bases at V and 5 bases at J; junction bases unmatched: 11. CDR1 MGHRA and CDR2 YSYEKL come from the germline V gene. This CDR3 comprises 17 residues. This clonotype was counted many times. Antigen specificity is unknown. TCR cDNA, made by 5'RACE template switching, carried an added universal primer site and UMIs. Each CDR3 protein is one row after TCRdb ran MiXCR on the 5' RACE reads. The sample includes roughly 340,000 distinct CDR3 sequences, 8.7% of them seen just once. The clonotype was recovered from a man aged 18 to 30 who received the YFV17D yellow fever vaccine. The chain has TRBV4-1 and TRBJ1-1; 11 bases are shared with TRBD1. The specimen comprised PBMCs, sampled on the day of the first yellow fever vaccination. In DNA, the CDR3 is TGCGCCAGCAGCCATGGACACACCCGGGACAGGGGGACTGAAGCTTTCTTT. It translates to CASSHGHTRDRGTEAFF.